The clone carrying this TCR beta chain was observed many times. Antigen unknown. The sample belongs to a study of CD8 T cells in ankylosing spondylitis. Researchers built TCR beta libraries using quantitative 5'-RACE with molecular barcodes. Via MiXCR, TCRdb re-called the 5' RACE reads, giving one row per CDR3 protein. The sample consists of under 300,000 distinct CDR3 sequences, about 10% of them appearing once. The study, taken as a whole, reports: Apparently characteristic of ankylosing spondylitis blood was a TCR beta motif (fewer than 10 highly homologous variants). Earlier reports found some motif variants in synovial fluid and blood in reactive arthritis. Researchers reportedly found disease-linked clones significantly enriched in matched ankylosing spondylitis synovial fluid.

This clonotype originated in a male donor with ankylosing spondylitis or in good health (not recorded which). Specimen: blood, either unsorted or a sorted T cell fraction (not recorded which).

The DNA for the CDR3 is TGTGCCAGCAGCTTAGCGGGGGTGACTAGCTCCAATGAGCAGTTCTTC. This translates into CASSLAGVTSSNEQFF. The rearrangement links TRBV7-8 to TRBJ2-1; 7 bases agree with TRBD2. The CDR3 consists of 16 residues. Germline assignment: CDR1 SGHVS and CDR2 FQNEAQ. With V trimmed by 0 bases and J by 6 bases, 8 bases remained unmatched.